This T cell receptor beta chain was found in a study of beta chain features in type 1 diabetes. As for the study in general: In all, around 100 million sorted cells from all samples were analyzed.

This clone was counted ten times or more. The antigen is not known. Of the isolated RNA, all was reverse transcribed, and so the sequenced material was expressed TCRB transcripts. Repertoires were generated with immunoSEQ multiplex PCR, while TCRdb's copy carries only in-frame clones and drops some. This sample has about 120,000 clones, with about 16% found just once. CDR1 SGHDN and CDR2 FVKESK come from the germline V gene. The CDR3 runs 12 residues. Trimming pared 4 bases from V and 6 bases from J, leaving 6 bases between. Findings and caveats of the study: The study found moderately but significantly shorter TCRB CDR3s in all four CD4+ subsets of Type 1 diabetes patients. The study found that naive, central memory and Treg TCRB repertoires appeared more similar in patients than in healthy donors.

The genes are TRBV14 and TRBJ2-2; D not certain. Sequencing was done on a sample of central memory CD4+ T cells from blood. The source is a man aged 25-45 years with type 1 diabetes. CDR3 residues: CASSPRPGELFF. The CDR3 nucleotides read TGTGCCAGCAGCCCCCGGCCCGGGGAGCTGTTTTTT.